A selection of T cell receptor beta chains follows, all from one sample in a study of T cells in localized non-small cell lung cancer. Only in-frame clones appear in the TCRdb table, and some are missing; sequencing was by immunoSEQ multiplex PCR. In the table there are about 13,000 clones, over 25% of which are singletons. Sequences were derived from lung tumor tissue, sampled before any cancer treatment. The receptors here all came from a female donor older than 55 with stage I lung adenocarcinoma. Each CDR3 is given with its conserved first and last residue. The D gene is left open where the match is weak. Expanded clones get a size class; other rows say once, few or many, or leave the size out.

cdr3_nt,cdr3_aa,d_call,clone_size,j_call,v_call
TGTGCCAGTAGTATGACAGGGGGCGCTTCTAACTATGGCTACACCTTC,CASSMTGGASNYGYTF,TRBD1,-,TRBJ1-2,TRBV19
TGTGCCATCAGTGAGCCAGGGGTCGGCAATGAGCAGTTCTTC,CAISEPGVGNEQFF,-,few,TRBJ2-1,TRBV10-3
TGTGCCAGCAGCCAAGTGACCGCCAACACCGGGGAGCTGTTTTTT,CASSQVTANTGELFF,-,-,TRBJ2-2,TRBV14
TGTGCCAGTAGTATAAGCGGCAGAGGTTCACCCCTCCACTTT,CASSISGRGSPLHF,-,-,TRBJ1-6,TRBV19
TGTGCCAGCAGTTACTTGGAGGGACTAGCTTTTTCCAGGTTACACGAGCAGTACTTC,CASSYLEGLAFSRLHEQYF,TRBD2,-,TRBJ2-7,TRBV6-8
TGCAGCGTTTCATCAGGGGGAGACTCTGGCTACACCTTC,CSVSSGGDSGYTF,TRBD1,few,TRBJ1-2,TRBV29-1
TGTGCCTGGAGCCTGGCACAGGGACGATATGGCTACACCTTC,CAWSLAQGRYGYTF,-,-,TRBJ1-2,TRBV30
TGTGCCAGCAGTTCCTCCAGGGAGCCCCAGCATTTT,CASSSSREPQHF,-,-,TRBJ1-5,TRBV6-8
TGCAGCGTTGATGCCGGACAGGGGAGGAATGAGCAGTTCTTC,CSVDAGQGRNEQFF,TRBD1,-,TRBJ2-1,TRBV29-1
TGTGCCAGCTCACCACCGGCGGATCGCTACGAGCAGTACTTC,CASSPPADRYEQYF,-,-,TRBJ2-7,TRBV18
TGTGCCAGTAGTATGAAGGTAGGTGGAAACACCATATATTTT,CASSMKVGGNTIYF,-,few,TRBJ1-3,TRBV19
TGCGCCAGCAGCTTGAAGGTTATGAACACTGAAGCTTTCTTT,CASSLKVMNTEAFF,-,few,TRBJ1-1,TRBV5-1
TGTGCCACCAGCGGGGGACAGGGAAGCACAGATACGCAGTATTTT,CATSGGQGSTDTQYF,TRBD1,-,TRBJ2-3,TRBV15
TGTGCCAGCAGTTACGGACAGGGTTCCTACGAGCAGTACTTC,CASSYGQGSYEQYF,TRBD1,few,TRBJ2-7,TRBV6-7
TGTGCCAGCAGCAATCAGGGTCTGCTTCGCAATGAGCAGTTCTTC,CASSNQGLLRNEQFF,-,many,TRBJ2-1,TRBV11-3
TGTGCAAGTCGCTTAGCGAATAAGAGCAATCAGCCCCAGCATTTT,CASRLANKSNQPQHF,-,many,TRBJ1-5,TRBV12-2
TGTGCCAGCAGCTCGTACGGGGGGGAAACTGAAGCTTTCTTT,CASSSYGGETEAFF,-,many,TRBJ1-1,TRBV11-3
TGTGCCAGCCAACCTTGGGTGGACACCGGGGAGCTGTTTTTT,CASQPWVDTGELFF,-,many,TRBJ2-2,TRBV11-3
TGTGCCAGTGTGGACAGGGGTAGGAACACTGAAGCTTTCTTT,CASVDRGRNTEAFF,TRBD1,-,TRBJ1-1,TRBV19
TGTGCCAGCAGCCAGATCGCCGACAGAGACTATGGCTACACCTTC,CASSQIADRDYGYTF,-,many,TRBJ1-2,TRBV11-3
TGTGCCAGCAAACAGGGACAGAGTAATAATGAAAAACTGTTTTTT,CASKQGQSNNEKLFF,TRBD1,few,TRBJ1-4,TRBV6-8
TGTGCCAGTAGTATCGGCTCCTACAATGAGCAGTTCTTC,CASSIGSYNEQFF,-,-,TRBJ2-1,TRBV19
TGTGCCAGTAGTAGAAAGGGACAGGGGCCCCTTGAGACCCAGTACTTC,CASSRKGQGPLETQYF,TRBD1,-,TRBJ2-5,TRBV19
TGCGCCAGCAGCTTGGAACTAGCGGGGGGAGAGACCCAGTACTTC,CASSLELAGGETQYF,TRBD2,few,TRBJ2-5,TRBV5-1
TGCGCCAGCAGCCCACGGGGGACTAGCGGGAGGAATGAGCAGTTCTTC,CASSPRGTSGRNEQFF,TRBD2,-,TRBJ2-1,TRBV5-1
TGTGCCATCCGTCCAGGGGATTTTCGGAATTCACCCCTCCACTTT,CAIRPGDFRNSPLHF,-,-,TRBJ1-6,TRBV6-8
TGTGCCAGCAGCGCCCGACAGGGTTGGAATGAGCAGTTCTTC,CASSARQGWNEQFF,TRBD1,few,TRBJ2-1,TRBV9
TGTGCCAGCAGCTCGCGGGACAGGGGATTGCCTGATTACGAGCAGTACTTC,CASSSRDRGLPDYEQYF,TRBD1,few,TRBJ2-7,TRBV11-3
TGTGCCAGCCTAAGCGGGGTAAACACCGGGGAGCTGTTTTTT,CASLSGVNTGELFF,TRBD2,-,TRBJ2-2,TRBV6-8
TGTGCCTGGGGGTCGGGACAGCTCCTCAATCAGCCCCAGCATTTT,CAWGSGQLLNQPQHF,TRBD1,-,TRBJ1-5,TRBV30
TGTGCCAGCAGTGAATCGGCAAGCACAGATACGCAGTATTTT,CASSESASTDTQYF,-,-,TRBJ2-3,TRBV25-1
TGTGCCAGCTCACCGCGCCCAGCCCACACTGAAGCTTTCTTT,CASSPRPAHTEAFF,-,-,TRBJ1-1,TRBV18
TGCAGCGTTGAAAGGGGCGGGGGAGGAGGGGAGACCCAGTACTTC,CSVERGGGGGETQYF,TRBD2,few,TRBJ2-5,TRBV29-1
TGTGCCAGCAGCTCTCAGAGGGGGAACACTGAAGCTTTCTTT,CASSSQRGNTEAFF,-,many,TRBJ1-1,TRBV11-3
TGCAGCGCCAGAGGGACGTCTGAAAAACTGTTTTTT,CSARGTSEKLFF,-,once,TRBJ1-4,TRBV29-1
TGTGCCAGCAGTCCATCCGGGACAGGGCATCCCTACGAGCAGTACTTC,CASSPSGTGHPYEQYF,TRBD1,few,TRBJ2-7,TRBV6-8
TGTGCCAGCAGCTTAGTATGGCAGTACAATGAGCAGTTCTTC,CASSLVWQYNEQFF,-,-,TRBJ2-1,TRBV11-3
TGTGCCAGTAGTATAGGCGAGTACAATCAGCCCCAGCATTTT,CASSIGEYNQPQHF,-,-,TRBJ1-5,TRBV19
TGTGCCAGCAGCTTAAGGGGACATTTAGAGACCCAGTACTTC,CASSLRGHLETQYF,-,few,TRBJ2-5,TRBV11-3
TGCAGCGTTGACAGGGGGTTCTATGGCTACACCTTC,CSVDRGFYGYTF,TRBD1,-,TRBJ1-2,TRBV29-1
TGTGCCAGCCAAAGGGCCTGGGAAAAACTGTTTTTT,CASQRAWEKLFF,-,many,TRBJ1-4,TRBV12-5
TGCGCCAGTAAGGGGGGCGACACCACCTATAATTCACCCCTCCACTTT,CASKGGDTTYNSPLHF,-,-,TRBJ1-6,TRBV23-1
TGCAGCGTTGTTGGGGGCCCTTATCAGCCCCAGCATTTT,CSVVGGPYQPQHF,-,-,TRBJ1-5,TRBV29-1
TGTGCCAGCAGACTAGCGGGGGCTCAAGAGACCCAGTACTTC,CASRLAGAQETQYF,TRBD2,medium-sized,TRBJ2-5,TRBV11-3
TGTGCCTCACAGGACCCAGGAGGGCCCCAGCATTTT,CASQDPGGPQHF,-,few,TRBJ1-5,TRBV30
TGTGCCAGCAGTCCGAGGAGGCAGGGGGAAAACTATGGCTACACCTTC,CASSPRRQGENYGYTF,TRBD1,-,TRBJ1-2,TRBV11-3
TGTGCCAGTAGCTCTATTACAGGGATACAAGAGACCCAGTACTTC,CASSSITGIQETQYF,-,few,TRBJ2-5,TRBV19
TGTGCCAGCAGTTACTCGACACTCAGAAACTATGGCTACACCTTC,CASSYSTLRNYGYTF,-,few,TRBJ1-2,TRBV6-8
TGCAGCGTTGCGCAGCAGACAGGGGAGTATGGCTACACCTTC,CSVAQQTGEYGYTF,TRBD1,-,TRBJ1-2,TRBV29-1
TGCGCCAGCAGCCAAGTCGGGGGTAATTCACCCCTCCACTTT,CASSQVGGNSPLHF,-,few,TRBJ1-6,TRBV23-1
TGTGCCAGCTCATCGGACATTTTCTACGAGCAGTACTTC,CASSSDIFYEQYF,-,-,TRBJ2-7,TRBV18
TGTGCCAGCTCACCCGCTTCGGGATTCTCTGGAAACACCATATATTTT,CASSPASGFSGNTIYF,-,-,TRBJ1-3,TRBV18
TGTGCTAGTGGTTTAGCAAGCGGGAGGCTAGAGACCCAGTACTTC,CASGLASGRLETQYF,TRBD2,once,TRBJ2-5,TRBV12-5
TGTGCCAGCAGCGTAGAGTCTAGCAGGGGGGCCTACAATGAGCAGTTCTTC,CASSVESSRGAYNEQFF,-,-,TRBJ2-1,TRBV9
TGTGCCATCAGCCGACAGGGGCAAGAGACCCAGTACTTC,CAISRQGQETQYF,TRBD1,few,TRBJ2-5,TRBV6-8